The source of this T cell receptor (beta chain) is a study of T cell repertoires in cytomegalovirus infection (dated by TCRdb to between 2017 and 2020). Turning to the overall study: Donor HLA type was relevant to the analysis, as public TCR beta signatures indicated carriage of CMV infection together with the matching HLA type. What the research found in general, with its limitations: In both this cohort and an independent cohort of 352 donors, the cumulative frequency of public TCR beta family members distinguished carriers of CMV infection plus the relevant HLA type. In the ex vivo response, HLA-C-restricted CMV-specific TCR beta clonotypes were dominant, and in two of eight donors the single most frequent clonotype came from this HLA-C-restricted group.

Data came from an Illumina HiSeq 1500. TCRdb ran its own pipeline on the public reads, namely fastp trimming at Q25 and MiXCR clone calling, and kept in-frame beta chains. Each entry merges the rows of one CDR3 protein and shows their most common DNA and genes. Here the sample has some 600,000 distinct CDR3 sequences; approximately 25% occur a single time. The top ten clones comprise under 8.5% of the sample. Concerning this clonotype: Its antigen remains unidentified. No base-level quality is on record; no much larger clone is a single base apart.

The CDR3 covers 14 residues, taking in both the cysteine and the phenylalanine. CDR3 DNA is the only sequence kept; it has 42 bases, read in frame from the first base. The V end loses 10 bases and the J end loses 8 bases, and a stretch of 20 bases separates them. Looking up the germline V gene yields CDR1 MNHEY and CDR2 SVGEGT. The receptor's source is a human donor in good health (CMV status not recorded). Some clones in this sample may be carry-over from other donors' samples. The sample was CD8+ T cells from PBMCs. The rearrangement joined TRBV6-2 or TRBV6-3 to TRBJ1-4; a tentative D match to TRBD1 spans 5 bases. CDR3 region: CATASWDGEEKLFF. The DNA sequence follows: TGTGCCACCGCATCGTGGGACGGAGAGGAAAAACTGTTTTTT.